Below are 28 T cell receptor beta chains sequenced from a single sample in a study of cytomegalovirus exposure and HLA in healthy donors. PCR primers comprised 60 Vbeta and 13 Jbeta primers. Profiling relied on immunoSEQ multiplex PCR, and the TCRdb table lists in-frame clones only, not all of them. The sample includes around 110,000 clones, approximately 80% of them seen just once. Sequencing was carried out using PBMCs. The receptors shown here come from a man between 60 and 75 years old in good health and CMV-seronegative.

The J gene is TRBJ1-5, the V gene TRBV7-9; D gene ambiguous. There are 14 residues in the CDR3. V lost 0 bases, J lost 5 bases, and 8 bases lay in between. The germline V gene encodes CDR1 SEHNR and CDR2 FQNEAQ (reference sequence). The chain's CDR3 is CASSLAIGDQPQHF. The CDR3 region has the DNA TGTGCCAGCAGCTTAGCGATCGGGGATCAGCCCCAGCATTTT. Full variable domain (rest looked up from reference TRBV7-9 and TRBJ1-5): DTGVSQNPRHKITKRGQNVTFRCDPISEHNRLYWYRQTLGQGPEFLTYFQNEAQLEKSRLLSDRFSAERPKGSFSTLEIQRTEQGDSAMYLCASSLAIGDQPQHFGDGTRLSIL.

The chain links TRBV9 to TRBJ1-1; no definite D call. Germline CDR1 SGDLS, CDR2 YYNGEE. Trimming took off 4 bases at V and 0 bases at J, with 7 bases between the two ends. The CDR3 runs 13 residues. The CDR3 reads CASSPGVNTEAFF. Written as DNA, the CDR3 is TGTGCCAGCAGCCCCGGGGTGAACACTGAAGCTTTCTTT.

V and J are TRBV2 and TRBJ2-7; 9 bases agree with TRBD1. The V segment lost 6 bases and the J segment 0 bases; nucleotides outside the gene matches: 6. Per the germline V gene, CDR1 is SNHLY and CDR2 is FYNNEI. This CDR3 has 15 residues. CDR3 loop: CASSGDRASSYEQYF. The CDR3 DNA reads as TGTGCCAGCAGCGGGGACAGGGCGAGCTCCTACGAGCAGTACTTC. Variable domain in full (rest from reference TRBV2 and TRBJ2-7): EPEVTQTPSHQVTQMGQEVILRCVPISNHLYFYWYRQILGQKVEFLVSFYNNEISEKSEIFDDQFSVERPDGSNFTLKIRSTKLEDSAMYFCASSGDRASSYEQYFGPGTRLTVT.

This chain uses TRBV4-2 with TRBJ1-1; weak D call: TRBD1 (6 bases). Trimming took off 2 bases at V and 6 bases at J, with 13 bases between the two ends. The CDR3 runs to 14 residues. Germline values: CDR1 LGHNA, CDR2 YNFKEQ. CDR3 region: CASSQQGHGAEAFF. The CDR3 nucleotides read TGTGCCAGCAGCCAACAGGGACACGGCGCTGAAGCTTTCTTT.

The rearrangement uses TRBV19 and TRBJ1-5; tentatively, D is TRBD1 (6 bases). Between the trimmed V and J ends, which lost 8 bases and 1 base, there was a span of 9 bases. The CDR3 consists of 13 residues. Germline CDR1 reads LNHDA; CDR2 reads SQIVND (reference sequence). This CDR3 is CASRDRSNQPQHF. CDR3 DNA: TGTGCCAGTCGCGACAGGAGCAATCAGCCCCAGCATTTT.

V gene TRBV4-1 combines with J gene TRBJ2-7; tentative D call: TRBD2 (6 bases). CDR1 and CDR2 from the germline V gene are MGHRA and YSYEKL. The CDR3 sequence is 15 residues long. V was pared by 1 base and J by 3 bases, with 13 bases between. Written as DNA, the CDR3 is TGCGCCAGCAGCCAAGTGGGATTGGAGGGCTACGAGCAGTACTTC. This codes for CASSQVGLEGYEQYF.

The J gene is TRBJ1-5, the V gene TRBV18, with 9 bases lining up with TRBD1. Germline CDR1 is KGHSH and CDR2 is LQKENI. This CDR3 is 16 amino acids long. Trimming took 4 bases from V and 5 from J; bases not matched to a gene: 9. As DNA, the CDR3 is TGTGCCAGCTCACAGAGACAGGGGGGGAGATATCAGCCCCAGCATTTT. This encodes CASSQRQGGRYQPQHF.

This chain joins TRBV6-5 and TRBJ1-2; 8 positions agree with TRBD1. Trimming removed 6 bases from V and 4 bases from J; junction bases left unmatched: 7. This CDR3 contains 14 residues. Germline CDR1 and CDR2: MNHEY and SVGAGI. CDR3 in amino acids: CASRPTGGGYGYTF. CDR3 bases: TGTGCCAGCAGACCAACAGGGGGAGGCTATGGCTACACCTTC.

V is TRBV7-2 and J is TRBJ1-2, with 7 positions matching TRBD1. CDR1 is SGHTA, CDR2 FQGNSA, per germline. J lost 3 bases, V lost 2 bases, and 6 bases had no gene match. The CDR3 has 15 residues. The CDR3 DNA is TGTGCCAGCAGCTTATTTTTCGGGACAGACTATGGCTACACCTTC. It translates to CASSLFFGTDYGYTF.

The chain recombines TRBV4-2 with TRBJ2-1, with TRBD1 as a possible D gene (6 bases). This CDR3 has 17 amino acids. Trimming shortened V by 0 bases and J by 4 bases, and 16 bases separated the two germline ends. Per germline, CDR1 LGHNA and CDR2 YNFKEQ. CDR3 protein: CASSQDRQQGKYNEQFF. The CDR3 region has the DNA TGTGCCAGCAGCCAAGATCGTCAGCAGGGGAAGTACAATGAGCAGTTCTTC.

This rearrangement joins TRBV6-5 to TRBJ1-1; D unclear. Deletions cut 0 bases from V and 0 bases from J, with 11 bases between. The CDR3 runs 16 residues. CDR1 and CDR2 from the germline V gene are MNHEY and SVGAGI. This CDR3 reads CASSYSAGRVNTEAFF. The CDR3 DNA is TGTGCCAGCAGTTACTCGGCCGGGAGGGTGAACACTGAAGCTTTCTTT.

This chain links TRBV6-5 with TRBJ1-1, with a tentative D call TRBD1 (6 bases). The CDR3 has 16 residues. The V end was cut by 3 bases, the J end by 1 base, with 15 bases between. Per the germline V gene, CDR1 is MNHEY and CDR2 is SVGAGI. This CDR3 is CASSYSAGARNTEAFF. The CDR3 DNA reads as TGTGCCAGCAGTTATTCGGCAGGGGCTAGGAACACTGAAGCTTTCTTT.

In nucleotides, the CDR3 is TGCGCCAGCAGCTTGGGGGCAGGGGATGACTATGGCTACACCTTC. As protein: CASSLGAGDDYGYTF. This rearrangement joins TRBV5-1 to TRBJ1-2; perhaps TRBD1 as D (6 bases). The CDR3 spans 15 residues. The germline V gene has CDR1 SGHRS and CDR2 YFSETQ. V lost 0 bases to trimming and J lost 3 bases, with 12 bases between them.

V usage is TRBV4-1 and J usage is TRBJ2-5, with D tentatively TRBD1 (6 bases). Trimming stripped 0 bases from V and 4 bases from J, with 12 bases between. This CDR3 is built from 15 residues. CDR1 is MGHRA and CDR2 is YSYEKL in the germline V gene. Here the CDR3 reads CASSQDAGVAETQYF. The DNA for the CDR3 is TGCGCCAGCAGCCAAGACGCAGGGGTAGCAGAGACCCAGTACTTC.

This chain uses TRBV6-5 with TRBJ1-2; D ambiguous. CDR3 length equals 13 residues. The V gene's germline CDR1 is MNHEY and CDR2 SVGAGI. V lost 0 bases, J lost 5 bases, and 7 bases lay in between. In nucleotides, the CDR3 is TGTGCCAGCAGTTACTCTATAGATTATGGCTACACCTTC. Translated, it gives CASSYSIDYGYTF.

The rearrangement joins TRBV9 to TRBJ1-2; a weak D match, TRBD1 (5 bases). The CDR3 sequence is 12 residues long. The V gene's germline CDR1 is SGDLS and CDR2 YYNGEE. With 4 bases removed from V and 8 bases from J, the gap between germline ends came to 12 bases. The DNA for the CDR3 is TGTGCCAGCAGCCCTTACCGGGGGGGCTACACCTTC. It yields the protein CASSPYRGGYTF.

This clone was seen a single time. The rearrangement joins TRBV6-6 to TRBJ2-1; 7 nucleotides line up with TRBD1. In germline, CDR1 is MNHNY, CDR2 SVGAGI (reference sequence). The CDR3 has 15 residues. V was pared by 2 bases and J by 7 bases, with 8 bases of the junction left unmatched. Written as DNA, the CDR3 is TGTGCCAGCAGTTACCAAGGGGGCGGGTTGAATGAGCAGTTCTTC. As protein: CASSYQGGGLNEQFF.

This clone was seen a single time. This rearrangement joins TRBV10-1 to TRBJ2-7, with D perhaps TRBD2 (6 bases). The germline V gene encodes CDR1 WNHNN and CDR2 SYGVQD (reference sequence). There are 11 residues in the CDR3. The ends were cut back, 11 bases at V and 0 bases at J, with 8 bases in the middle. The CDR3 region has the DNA TGCGCCTGGAGGGCCTCCTACGAGCAGTACTTC. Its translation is CAWRASYEQYF.

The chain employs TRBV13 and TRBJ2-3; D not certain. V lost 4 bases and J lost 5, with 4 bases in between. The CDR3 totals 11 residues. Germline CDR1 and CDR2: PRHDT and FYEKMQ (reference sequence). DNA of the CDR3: TGTGCCAGCAGCTCGGGAGATACGCAGTATTTT. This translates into CASSSGDTQYF. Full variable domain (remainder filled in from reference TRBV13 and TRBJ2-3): AAGVIQSPRHLIKEKRETATLKCYPIPRHDTVYWYQQGPGQDPQFLISFYEKMQSDKGSIPDRFSAQQFSDYHSELNMSSLELGDSALYFCASSSGDTQYFGPGTRLTVL.

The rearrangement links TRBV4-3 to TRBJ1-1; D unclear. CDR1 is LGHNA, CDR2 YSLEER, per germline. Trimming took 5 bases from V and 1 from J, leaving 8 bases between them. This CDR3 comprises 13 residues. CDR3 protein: CASSSGGNTEAFF. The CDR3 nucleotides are TGCGCCAGCAGCTCAGGAGGGAACACTGAAGCTTTCTTT.

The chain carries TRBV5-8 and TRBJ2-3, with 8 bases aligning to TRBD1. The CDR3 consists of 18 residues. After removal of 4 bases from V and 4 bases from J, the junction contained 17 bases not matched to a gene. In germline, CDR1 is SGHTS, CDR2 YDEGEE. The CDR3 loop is CASSRGQAVSLFADTQYF. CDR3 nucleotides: TGTGCCAGCAGCAGGGGACAGGCGGTTTCTCTGTTCGCAGATACGCAGTATTTT.

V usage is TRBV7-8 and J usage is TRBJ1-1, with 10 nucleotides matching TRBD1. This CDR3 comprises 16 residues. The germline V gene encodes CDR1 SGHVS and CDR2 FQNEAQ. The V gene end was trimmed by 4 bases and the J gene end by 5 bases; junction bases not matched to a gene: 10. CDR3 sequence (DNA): TGTGCCAGCAGCTCGGGAGACAGGGGGCCGGGGACTGAAGCTTTCTTT. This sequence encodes CASSSGDRGPGTEAFF.

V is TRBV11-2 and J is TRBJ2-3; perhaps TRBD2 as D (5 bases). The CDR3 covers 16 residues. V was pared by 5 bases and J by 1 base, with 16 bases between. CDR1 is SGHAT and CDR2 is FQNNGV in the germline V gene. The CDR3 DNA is TGTGCCAGCAGCCTCATGGGGAGCGCGCGCACAGATACGCAGTATTTT. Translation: CASSLMGSARTDTQYF.

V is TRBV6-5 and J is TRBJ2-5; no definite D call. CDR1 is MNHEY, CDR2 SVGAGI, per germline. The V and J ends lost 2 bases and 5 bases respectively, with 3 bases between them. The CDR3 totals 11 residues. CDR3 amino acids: CASSYGETQYF. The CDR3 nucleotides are TGTGCCAGCAGTTACGGCGAGACCCAGTACTTC.

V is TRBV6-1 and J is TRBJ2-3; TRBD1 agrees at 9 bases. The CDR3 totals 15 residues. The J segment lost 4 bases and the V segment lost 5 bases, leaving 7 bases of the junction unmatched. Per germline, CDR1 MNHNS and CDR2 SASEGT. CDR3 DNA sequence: TGTGCCAGCAGTTTAGGACAGGGGCACCCAGATACGCAGTATTTT. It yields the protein CASSLGQGHPDTQYF.

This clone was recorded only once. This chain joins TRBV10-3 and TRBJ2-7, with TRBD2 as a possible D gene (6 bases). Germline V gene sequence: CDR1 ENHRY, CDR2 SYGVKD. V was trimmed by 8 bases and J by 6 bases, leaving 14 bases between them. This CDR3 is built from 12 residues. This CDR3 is CAIHRDGGEQYF. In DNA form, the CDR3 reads TGTGCCATCCATAGGGACGGGGGCGAGCAGTACTTC.

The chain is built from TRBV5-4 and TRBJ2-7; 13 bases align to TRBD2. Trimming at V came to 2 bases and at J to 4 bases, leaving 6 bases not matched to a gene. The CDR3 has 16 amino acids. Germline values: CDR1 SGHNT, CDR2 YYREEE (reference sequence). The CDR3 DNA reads TGTGCCAGCAGCTTACTAGCGGGGGGGGGCAAATACGAGCAGTACTTC. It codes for CASSLLAGGGKYEQYF.

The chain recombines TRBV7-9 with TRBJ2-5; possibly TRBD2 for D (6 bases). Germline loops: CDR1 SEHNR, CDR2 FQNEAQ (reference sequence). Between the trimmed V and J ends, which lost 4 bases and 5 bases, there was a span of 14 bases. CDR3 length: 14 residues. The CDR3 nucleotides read TGTGCCAGCAGCTCCGGGACTCGCGACGAGACCCAGTACTTC. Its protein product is CASSSGTRDETQYF. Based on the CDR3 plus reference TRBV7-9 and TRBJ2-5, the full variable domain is DTGVSQNPRHKITKRGQNVTFRCDPISEHNRLYWYRQTLGQGPEFLTYFQNEAQLEKSRLLSDRFSAERPKGSFSTLEIQRTEQGDSAMYLCASSSGTRDETQYFGPGTRLLVL.